The 19 T cell receptor beta chains given below trace back to one sample, sequenced in a study of post-analysis software for immune sequencing data. General observations from the study: Five TRBV segments, TRBV5-6, TRBV5-1 and TRBV20-1 among them, were found more frequent in patients than controls.

No antigens are known for them. cDNA libraries for TCR beta contained unique molecular identifiers. One entry per CDR3 protein, called by TCRdb with MiXCR from the PCR reads. The sample gives around 500,000 distinct CDR3 sequences, around a third of which show up once; around 6.1% is in the top ten. Sequenced: blood. These receptors were taken from a girl aged 2-17 years with multiple sclerosis.

The chain recombines TRBV7-2 with TRBJ2-2, with D perhaps given as TRBD1 or TRBD2 (5 bases each). The CDR3 is 14 residues long. CDR1 is SGHTA and CDR2 is FQGNSA in the germline V gene. V was shortened by 7 bases and J by 4 bases, with 13 bases between the two germline ends. In DNA form, the CDR3 reads TGTGCCAGCACCCAGGGTGGGAGCACCGGGGAGCTGTTTTTT. This codes for CASTQGGSTGELFF.

This clonotype was seen repeatedly, ten times or more. The rearrangement uses TRBV20-1 and TRBJ2-7, with 10 bases that match TRBD1. CDR1 is DFQATT and CDR2 is SNEGSKA in the germline V gene (reference sequence). This CDR3 comprises 15 residues. The trim removed 4 bases at V and 3 bases at J, leaving 9 bases unmatched. In DNA form, the CDR3 reads TGCAGTGCTAAGTGGACAGGGGGTACCGTCTACGAGCAGTACTTC. Translating it yields CSAKWTGGTVYEQYF.

As to this clonotype: A much more abundant neighbour one base away suggests this may be a read error. The chain joins TRBV20-1 to TRBJ1-5; the D gene is possibly TRBD1 (6 bases). The V gene lost 6 bases and the J gene lost 2 bases, with 8 bases spanning the gap. The V gene's germline CDR1 is DFQATT and CDR2 SNEGSKA (reference sequence). CDR3 length: 12 residues. The CDR3 reads CSAKGGNQPQHF. Here the CDR3 DNA reads TGCAGTGCCAAGGGGGGCAATCAGCCCCAGCATTTT.

The chain couples TRBV6-5 to TRBJ1-1; weak D call: TRBD1 (6 bases). Germline CDR1 and CDR2: MNHEY and SVGAGI. V lost 4 bases to trimming and J lost 0 bases, with 9 bases between them. The CDR3 length is 14 residues. This chain's CDR3 is CASSSRGLNTEAFF. DNA of the CDR3: TGTGCCAGCAGTTCCAGGGGATTGAACACTGAAGCTTTCTTT.

This clonotype was recorded a few times. CDR3 sequence (DNA): TGTGCCACCAAAGTCCAAAACTATGGCTACACCTTC. Translated, it gives CATKVQNYGYTF. The chain joins TRBV6-5 to TRBJ1-2; D is undetermined. Germline lookup yields CDR1 MNHEY and CDR2 SVGAGI. This CDR3 has 12 amino acids. The ends were cut back, 10 bases at V and 2 bases at J, with 11 bases in the middle.

The rearrangement uses TRBV4-1 and TRBJ1-1; D is possibly TRBD1 (5 bases). Between the trimmed V and J ends, which lost 3 bases and 0 bases, there was a span of 11 bases. Germline CDR1 MGHRA, CDR2 YSYEKL. The CDR3 runs 15 residues. The CDR3, as DNA: TGCGCCAGCAGCCATCGGGACGGCATGAACACTGAAGCTTTCTTT. Translation gives CASSHRDGMNTEAFF.

This clonotype turned up a few times. This chain uses TRBV2 with TRBJ1-2; D gene uncertain. V lost 7 bases and J 3 bases, leaving 9 bases between the germline ends. CDR3 length: 12 residues. Germline V lookup: CDR1 SNHLY, CDR2 FYNNEI. In DNA, the CDR3 is TGTGCCAGCATCGGGGAGGACTATGGCTACACCTTC. Its protein product is CASIGEDYGYTF.

J is TRBJ2-5 and V is TRBV3-1; D gene ambiguous. Germline CDR1 and CDR2: LGHDT and YNNKEL (reference sequence). CDR3 length equals 13 residues. Trimming took off 0 bases at V and 12 bases at J, with 14 bases between the two ends. The CDR3 spells CASSQDETGWKYF. CDR3 DNA: TGTGCCAGCAGCCAAGATGAGACTGGATGGAAGTACTTC.

This chain joins TRBV10-3 and TRBJ1-1, with 10 bases aligning to TRBD1. After removal of 6 bases from V and 3 bases from J, the junction contained 7 bases not matched to a gene. CDR3 size: 15 residues. Germline V gene data show CDR1 as ENHRY and CDR2 as SYGVKD. CDR3 residues: CAISSRDRGDTEAFF. CDR3 DNA: TGTGCCATCAGCTCCCGGGACAGGGGCGACACTGAAGCTTTCTTT.

The chain couples TRBV5-1 to TRBJ2-1, with 9 bases matching TRBD1. The length of the CDR3 is 16 residues. Germline V gene sequence: CDR1 SGHRS, CDR2 YFSETQ. V dropped 0 bases and J dropped 8; count of bases not matched to a gene: 9. The CDR3 sequence is CASSLVTGQGSDEQFF. The CDR3 region has the DNA TGCGCCAGCAGCTTGGTGACCGGACAGGGGTCGGATGAGCAGTTCTTC.

The chain couples TRBV10-3 to TRBJ2-5; 7 positions agree with TRBD2. Trimming removed 6 bases from V and 0 bases from J; junction bases left unmatched: 4. Germline V gene lookup returns CDR1 ENHRY and CDR2 SYGVKD. The CDR3 has 14 amino acids. The CDR3 loop is CAISFGGYQETQYF. Written as DNA, the CDR3 is TGTGCCATCAGCTTCGGGGGGTACCAAGAGACCCAGTACTTC.

The chain couples TRBV20-1 to TRBJ2-7, with TRBD2 matching 10 bases. CDR1 is DFQATT and CDR2 is SNEGSKA in the germline V gene (reference sequence). The CDR3 has 13 amino acids. Losses at the gene ends were 5 bases for V and 2 bases for J; bases not matched to a gene: 3. In DNA, the CDR3 is TGCAGTGCTGTACTAGCGGGGACCTACGAGCAGTACTTC. It encodes CSAVLAGTYEQYF.

The J gene is TRBJ1-1, the V gene TRBV29-1; 8 bases map to TRBD1. Germline CDR1 SQVTM, CDR2 ANQGSEA. The CDR3 contains 13 residues. V lost 7 bases, J lost 0 bases, and 4 bases stayed unmatched. As DNA, the CDR3 is TGCAGCGCGAACAGGGGGATGAACACTGAAGCTTTCTTT. Encoded protein: CSANRGMNTEAFF.

This clonotype was recorded a few times. CDR3 in amino acids: CASTYEAGETNEKLFF. Here the CDR3 DNA reads TGCGCCAGCACTTACGAGGCAGGGGAAACTAATGAAAAACTGTTTTTT. The chain is built from TRBV5-1 and TRBJ1-4; tentative D call: TRBD1 (6 bases). Trimming removed 6 bases from V and 1 base from J, with 16 bases in between. The CDR3 consists of 16 residues. Germline-derived CDR1 and CDR2 are SGHRS and YFSETQ. Based on the CDR3 plus reference TRBV5-1 and TRBJ1-4, the full variable domain is KAGVTQTPRYLIKTRGQQVTLSCSPISGHRSVSWYQQTPGQGLQFLFEYFSETQRNKGNFPGRFSGRQFSNSRSEMNVSTLELGDSALYLCASTYEAGETNEKLFFGSGTQLSVL.

This rearrangement joins TRBV7-8 to TRBJ2-7; 7 bases match TRBD1. CDR3 length: 15 residues. Germline V gives CDR1 SGHVS, CDR2 FQNEAQ. V shed 2 bases, J shed 5 bases, and the junction held 9 bases outside the gene matches. The CDR3 sequence: CASSLSLAGGNEQYF. The CDR3 bases are TGTGCCAGCAGCTTAAGTCTAGCAGGGGGAAACGAGCAGTACTTC.

This clonotype was recorded at least ten times. The V call is TRBV7-8, the J call TRBJ2-1, with 10 bases aligning to TRBD1. The CDR3 runs to 15 residues. V was pared by 4 bases and J by 3 bases, with 3 bases of the junction left unmatched. Germline assignment: CDR1 SGHVS and CDR2 FQNEAQ. The CDR3 nucleotides are TGTGCCAGCAGCTGGGACAGGGGCTTCTACAATGAGCAGTTCTTC. It is translated as CASSWDRGFYNEQFF.

This sequence joins TRBV5-1 and TRBJ2-1; the match to TRBD1 covers 8 bases. The CDR3 has 16 amino acids. The V gene end was trimmed by 2 bases and the J gene end by 2 bases; junction bases not matched to a gene: 6. Germline lookup yields CDR1 SGHRS and CDR2 YFSETQ. For the CDR3, the DNA is TGCGCCAGCAGCTTTTCTGAGACAGGGGCCTACAATGAGCAGTTCTTC. Translating gives CASSFSETGAYNEQFF.

This clonotype was counted many times. Mismatch with germline at one junction end may stem from a read error. The chain carries TRBV7-7 and TRBJ2-5, with D tentatively TRBD1 (6 bases). Germline V gene sequence: CDR1 SSHAT, CDR2 FNYEAQ (reference sequence). The CDR3 totals 14 residues. As DNA, the CDR3 is TGTGCTAGCAGCTTAGTGGGGGCCGGAGAGACCCAGTACTTC. This gives the protein CASSLVGAGETQYF.

The V and J genes are TRBV3-1 and TRBJ1-1, with 7 bases aligning to TRBD1. CDR1 is LGHDT, CDR2 YNNKEL, per germline (reference sequence). CDR3 length equals 14 residues. V was clipped by 7 bases and J by 0 bases; unmatched bases: 5. This CDR3 reads CASTQGTVNTEAFF. The CDR3 DNA follows: TGTGCCAGCACCCAGGGGACAGTGAACACTGAAGCTTTCTTT. Supplemented by reference TRBV3-1 and TRBJ1-1, the full variable domain reads DTAVSQTPKYLVTQMGNDKSIKCEQNLGHDTMYWYKQDSKKFLKIMFSYNNKELIINETVPNRFSPKSPDKAHLNLHINSLELGDSAVYFCASTQGTVNTEAFFGQGTRLTVV.